Shown below are 25 T cell receptor beta chains from a single sample sequenced in a study of identical twins. One entry per CDR3 protein results from TCRdb running MiXCR on the 5' RACE reads. The data show hundreds of thousands of distinct CDR3 sequences, roughly 7.2% seen once. This sample was also put to use in a study of yellow fever vaccine responses in identical twins.

The sequenced sample was PBMCs. Source of these receptors: a woman aged 18 to 35 in good health.

This clonotype was counted ten times or more. The chain joins TRBV10-1 to TRBJ2-3, with TRBD1 matching over 9 bases. The junction had 3 bases not matched to a gene; V was cut back by 0 bases and J by 8 bases. Per germline, CDR1 WNHNN and CDR2 SYGVQD (reference sequence). The length of the CDR3 is 14 residues. The CDR3 here is CASSESRTGVTQYF. The CDR3 DNA is TGCGCCAGCAGTGAGTCCAGGACAGGGGTTACGCAGTATTTT.

The genes are TRBV20-1 and TRBJ2-1; 8 positions agree with TRBD2. This CDR3 spans 17 amino acids. After removal of 3 bases from V and 2 bases from J, the junction contained 12 bases not matched to a gene. Germline V CDR1 and CDR2: DFQATT, SNEGSKA (reference sequence). The CDR3: CSASYGGGAGTYNEQFF. CDR3 coding DNA: TGCAGTGCTAGTTACGGGGGGGGAGCGGGAACCTACAATGAGCAGTTCTTC.

This clonotype occurred many times. The gene calls are TRBV10-1 and TRBJ2-3, with 9 bases lining up with TRBD1. V shed 2 bases and J 1 base; nucleotides not matched to a gene: 1. This CDR3 contains 15 residues. CDR1 and CDR2 from the germline V gene are WNHNN and SYGVQD (reference sequence). The chain's CDR3 is CASSEDRGGTDTQYF. The CDR3 DNA is TGCGCCAGCAGTGAGGACAGGGGGGGCACAGATACGCAGTATTTT.

Ten or more counts support this clonotype. V and J are TRBV12-3 or TRBV12-4 and TRBJ2-2, with 9 bases aligning to TRBD1. The CDR3 totals 16 residues. Trimming at V came to 6 bases and at J to 3 bases, leaving 8 bases not matched to a gene. CDR3 protein: CASSSRDREDTGELFF. In nucleotides, the CDR3 is TGTGCCAGCAGCTCCCGGGACAGGGAGGACACCGGGGAGCTGTTTTTT.

In the case of this clonotype: Since a much larger clone is just one base distant, this may be a read error. The V and J genes are TRBV12-3 or TRBV12-4 and TRBJ2-1; no reliable D call. The CDR3 runs 17 residues. The CDR3 region is CASSHPSVARSYNKQFF. CDR3 nucleotide sequence: TGTGCCAGCAGCCACCCCAGCGTCGCCCGCTCCTACAATAAGCAGTTCTTC.

At least ten counts were recorded for this clonotype. The CDR3 bases are TGTGCCAGCAGCCAGCGTATTAGCAAGACAGATACGCAGTATTTT. Its translation: CASSQRISKTDTQYF. The chain recombines TRBV7-2 with TRBJ2-3; D not resolved. Trimming removed 5 bases at V and 3 bases at J, with 15 bases between. This CDR3 has 15 amino acids. CDR1 and CDR2 from the germline V gene are SGHTA and FQGNSA.

This clonotype was counted only a few times. This rearrangement joins TRBV15 to TRBJ2-3; 12 bases align to TRBD2. Trimming removed 0 bases from V and 0 bases from J; junction bases left unmatched: 7. Germline loops: CDR1 LNHNV, CDR2 YYDKDF (reference sequence). CDR3 size: 19 residues. Written as DNA, the CDR3 is TGTGCCACCAGCAGAGATTCTTCCGGGACTAGCGGGAGCACAGATACGCAGTATTTT. Translated, it gives CATSRDSSGTSGSTDTQYF. The complete variable domain, with remaining parts taken from reference TRBV15 and TRBJ2-3, reads DAMVIQNPRYQVTQFGKPVTLSCSQTLNHNVMYWYQQKSSQAPKLLFHYYDKDFNNEADTPDNFQSRRPNTSFCFLDIRSPGLGDTAMYLCATSRDSSGTSGSTDTQYFGPGTRLTVL.

This sequence joins TRBV2 and TRBJ2-3; tentative D call: TRBD2 (6 bases). The V end lost 5 bases, the J end lost 4 bases, and 22 bases lay between the germline ends. This CDR3 contains 17 residues. Germline values: CDR1 SNHLY, CDR2 FYNNEI. CDR3 region: CASSFGGMSGAADTQYF. The CDR3 nucleotides read TGTGCCAGCAGTTTTGGCGGGATGTCCGGCGCGGCAGATACGCAGTATTTT.

This clonotype was detected ten times or more. This rearrangement joins TRBV7-9 to TRBJ2-5; 10 bases map to TRBD2. Germline CDR1 and CDR2: SEHNR and FQNEAQ (reference sequence). The CDR3 has 16 amino acids. Trimming cost V 5 bases and J 2 bases; bases outside gene matches: 8. The CDR3 spells CASSQEETSGQETQYF. The CDR3 DNA follows: TGTGCCAGCAGCCAAGAAGAGACTAGCGGGCAAGAGACCCAGTACTTC.

This chain joins TRBV20-1 and TRBJ2-7; weak D call: TRBD2 (6 bases). The CDR3 runs to 11 residues. Per the germline V gene, CDR1 is DFQATT and CDR2 is SNEGSKA (reference sequence). V shed 2 bases and J shed 9 bases, with 11 bases lying between them. Here the CDR3 DNA reads TGCAGTGCTAGAAGGGGAGGAGGGCAGTACTTC. Translation: CSARRGGGQYF.

This clonotype was picked up a small number of times. V gene TRBV9 combines with J gene TRBJ1-6, with unresolved D. The CDR3 is 14 residues long. Looked up from germline, CDR1 is SGDLS and CDR2 is YYNGEE. Trimming stripped 1 base from V and 8 bases from J, with 10 bases between. The DNA of the CDR3 is TGTGCCAGCAGCGTATCCACGTCCGATTCACCCCTCCACTTT. It codes for CASSVSTSDSPLHF.

This clonotype was seen ten or more times. The chain is built from TRBV14 and TRBJ2-2, with no clear D. Trimming took off 0 bases at V and 1 base at J, with 3 bases between the two ends. The CDR3 sequence is 14 residues long. CDR1 SGHDN and CDR2 FVKESK come from the germline V gene. CDR3 amino acids: CASSQDMNTGELFF. In DNA, the CDR3 is TGTGCCAGCAGCCAAGACATGAACACCGGGGAGCTGTTTTTT.

A few counts support this clonotype. This chain connects TRBV6-1 to TRBJ2-7; 8 bases are a match to TRBD1. The germline gives CDR1 MNHNS, CDR2 SASEGT. The CDR3 is made up of 13 amino acids. The V gene end was trimmed by 6 bases and the J gene end by 3 bases; junction bases not matched to a gene: 4. CDR3 loop: CASRTDRGYEQYF. In DNA, the CDR3 is TGTGCCAGCAGGACCGACAGGGGCTACGAGCAGTACTTC.

In its sample, this clonotype was seen many times. This chain connects TRBV29-1 to TRBJ2-5; D unclear. The germline V and J ends were trimmed by 1 base and 5 bases, with 11 bases remaining between them. This CDR3 region has 13 residues. The germline CDR1 and CDR2 sequences are SQVTM and ANQGSEA. The chain's CDR3 is CSVEGVGGETQYF. CDR3 nucleotide sequence: TGCAGCGTTGAAGGGGTGGGCGGCGAGACCCAGTACTTC.

The chain recombines TRBV5-1 with TRBJ2-1; tentatively, D is TRBD1 (6 bases). Germline values: CDR1 SGHRS, CDR2 YFSETQ. The CDR3 contains 16 residues. With 0 bases removed from V and 7 bases from J, the gap between germline ends came to 17 bases. The DNA of the CDR3 is TGCGCCAGCAGCTTGGAGGGGGTATATTTTGGGAATGAGCAGTTCTTC. Translation: CASSLEGVYFGNEQFF.

This clonotype was seen more than once but under ten times. The chain joins TRBV6-5 to TRBJ1-6; a weak D match, TRBD1 (5 bases). There are 17 residues in the CDR3. The germline V and J ends were trimmed by 1 base and 7 bases, with 17 bases remaining between them. Germline loops: CDR1 MNHEY, CDR2 SVGAGI. In nucleotides, the CDR3 is TGTGCCAGCAGTTACTGGTCAGTTACGGGGCCAAATTCACCCCTCCACTTT. The encoded protein is CASSYWSVTGPNSPLHF.

This clonotype was detected ten times or more. The chain combines TRBV7-9 with TRBJ2-3; TRBD2 aligns across 11 bases. Germline CDR1 and CDR2: SEHNR and FQNEAQ (reference sequence). V lost 5 bases to trimming and J lost 2 bases; unmatched junction nucleotides: 3. CDR3 length equals 15 residues. The CDR3 sequence is CASSKTSGATDTQYF. The CDR3 region has the DNA TGTGCCAGCAGCAAGACTAGCGGGGCCACAGATACGCAGTATTTT.

Regarding this clonotype: The junction does not match germline at one end; this may be a read error. The CDR3 spells CACSPNLGWVTNEKLFF. The CDR3 bases are TGTGCCTGCAGTCCAAATCTGGGTTGGGTGACTAATGAAAAACTGTTTTTT. The chain employs TRBV27 and TRBJ1-4; D remains ambiguous. This CDR3 has 17 residues. The germline gives CDR1 MNHEY, CDR2 SMNVEV (reference sequence).

There are a few counts of this clonotype. The V gene is TRBV20-1, the J gene TRBJ2-7; 9 nucleotides align to TRBD2. The CDR3 totals 16 residues. V lost 1 base and J lost 0; bases outside the gene matches: 7. Germline CDR1 and CDR2: DFQATT and SNEGSKA (reference sequence). In DNA form, the CDR3 reads TGCAGTGCTAGAGTCGTAGCGGGAGCTAACTCCTACGAGCAGTACTTC. Its translation: CSARVVAGANSYEQYF.

This clonotype was counted at least ten times. The V and J genes are TRBV7-8 and TRBJ1-5, with D unresolved. Germline-derived CDR1 and CDR2 are SGHVS and FQNEAQ. V shed 0 bases and J shed 0 bases, with 3 bases lying between them. CDR3 length: 14 amino acids. Here the CDR3 DNA reads TGTGCCAGCAGCTTAGCGCTTAGCAATCAGCCCCAGCATTTT. Translated, it gives CASSLALSNQPQHF.

The rearrangement joins TRBV12-3 or TRBV12-4 to TRBJ1-5; TRBD1 aligns across 12 bases. V lost 5 bases and J lost 7; bases outside the gene matches: 9. CDR3 length: 16 amino acids. CDR3 nucleotides: TGTGCCAGCAGTCTCGGGACAGGGGGCCGACGGCAGCCCCAGCATTTT. Translating gives CASSLGTGGRRQPQHF.

This clonotype has at least ten counts. The chain links TRBV10-3 to TRBJ2-3; TRBD1 aligns across 8 bases. J gave up 4 bases and V 2 bases, and 8 bases lay outside the gene matches. Germline CDR1 is ENHRY and CDR2 is SYGVKD. The CDR3 is made up of 16 amino acids. CDR3 loop: CAISEDRQGFADTQYF. The DNA of the CDR3 is TGTGCCATCAGTGAGGATCGACAGGGGTTCGCAGATACGCAGTATTTT.

This clonotype was counted at least ten times. The V gene is TRBV9, the J gene TRBJ2-1, with 10 positions matching TRBD2. The V gene end was trimmed by 0 bases and the J gene end by 4 bases; junction bases not matched to a gene: 7. CDR3 length equals 17 residues. Germline values: CDR1 SGDLS, CDR2 YYNGEE. CDR3 sequence (DNA): TGTGCCAGCAGCGTAGACCACCGGACTAGCGGTTACAATGAGCAGTTCTTC. The encoded protein is CASSVDHRTSGYNEQFF. The full variable domain, in which reference TRBV9 and TRBJ2-1 provide the parts outside the CDR3, is DSGVTQTPKHLITATGQRVTLRCSPRSGDLSVYWYQQSLDQGLQFLIQYYNGEERAKGNILERFSAQQFPDLHSELNLSSLELGDSALYFCASSVDHRTSGYNEQFFGPGTRLTVL.

The table lists this clonotype with a few counts. The CDR3, as DNA: TGTGCCATCGCCGGGACTAGCGGTCCCTACGAGCAGTACGTC. Encoded protein: CAIAGTSGPYEQYV. The chain carries TRBV10-3 and TRBJ2-7; 11 nucleotides line up with TRBD2. The CDR3 consists of 14 residues. The V gene's germline CDR1 is ENHRY and CDR2 SYGVKD. J was trimmed by 2 bases and V by 8 bases; bases with no gene match: 5.

The chain links TRBV2 to TRBJ2-1; 8 positions agree with TRBD2. The CDR3 consists of 15 residues. Germline-derived CDR1 and CDR2 are SNHLY and FYNNEI. V lost 5 bases to trimming and J lost 6 bases; unmatched junction nucleotides: 9. The DNA of the CDR3 is TGTGCCAGCAGTATAGCGGGATTGGGGAGCAATGAGCAGTTCTTC. Amino acid sequence: CASSIAGLGSNEQFF.